This TCR beta chain was captured by sequencing in a study of blood T cell repertoires in COVID-19. Study in general: The United States, Italy and Spain provided the acute and convalescent COVID-19 samples. The cDNA or gDNA used as material had been derived from T cells, B-cell-depleted T cells, or PBMCs.

The CDR3 is 18 residues long. Germline V gives CDR1 LGHNA, CDR2 YNFKEQ. J gave up 6 bases and V 0 bases, and 15 bases lay outside the gene matches. Authors' processing steps: Estimation of nucleated cell counts was performed using reference gene primer amplification. Profiling relied on immunoSEQ multiplex PCR, and the TCRdb table lists in-frame clones only, not all of them. That table is the source of V, J and clone size, and D and trimming were worked out from the DNA. The table has approximately 150,000 clones, about four fifths seen once; the top ten hold 13%. Sequenced: peripheral blood. This clonotype was obtained from a man between 65 and 80 years old who had recovered from COVID-19. The V gene is TRBV4-2, the J gene TRBJ1-2, with 8 positions matching TRBD1. CDR3 nucleotides: TGTGCCAGCAGCCAAGATTTTTCTGGGACAGGTCCTTCTAATGGCTACACCTTC. Translating gives CASSQDFSGTGPSNGYTF.